The 13 T cell receptor beta chains listed next were all sequenced from one sample in a study of human T cells and chemical hapten exposure. Time point denoted: pre-sensitization, week 0. Treatment indicated: therapeutic diphenylcyclopropenone sensitization with weekly scalp DPC. TCRdb re-derived calls from the RACE reads in MiXCR, one entry per CDR3 protein. The sample has some 200,000 distinct CDR3 sequences; 30% are singletons. This specimen consisted of whole blood, obtained in connection with sensitization to the hapten diphenylcyclopropenone (DPC). The receptors here all came from a woman aged 25 to 39 with alopecia areata. Some clones in this sample may be carry-over from other donors' samples.

This clonotype occurred a few times. The CDR3, as DNA: TGTGCCAGCAGTTCAAGGTCGGATGAGCAGTACTTC. Translation: CASSSRSDEQYF. This chain connects TRBV28 to TRBJ2-7; D not certain. V was trimmed by 4 bases and J by 7 bases, leaving 11 bases between them. This CDR3 has 12 residues. Germline-derived CDR1 and CDR2 are MDHEN and SYDVKM.

This clonotype has more than one count but fewer than ten. The chain has TRBV4-2 and TRBJ1-3; D is uncertain. CDR3 length: 12 amino acids. Germline lookup yields CDR1 LGHNA and CDR2 YNFKEQ. Trimming left V 6 bases short and J 4 bases short, with 7 bases between. The chain's CDR3 is CASRQRGNTIYF. The DNA of the CDR3 is TGTGCCAGCAGACAGCGAGGAAACACCATATATTTT.

The chain combines TRBV6-6 with TRBJ2-1; D perhaps matches TRBD1 (5 bases). V lost 0 bases, J lost 9 bases, and 21 bases lay in between. The germline CDR1 and CDR2 sequences are MNHNY and SVGAGI (reference sequence). The CDR3 is 17 amino acids. This CDR3 reads CASSYSPTVDGAVEQFF. Written as DNA, the CDR3 is TGTGCCAGCAGTTACTCCCCAACAGTCGATGGGGCTGTTGAGCAGTTCTTC.

This sequence joins TRBV4-3 and TRBJ2-3, with no clear D. Per the germline V gene, CDR1 is LGHNA and CDR2 is YSLEER. The V end lost 2 bases, the J end lost 1 base, and 10 bases lay between the germline ends. The CDR3 extends over 15 amino acids. CDR3 region: CASSQLWIGTDTQYF. The CDR3, as DNA: TGCGCCAGCAGCCAACTGTGGATCGGCACAGATACGCAGTATTTT.

This clonotype was seen at least ten times. The chain links TRBV28 to TRBJ2-7; 7 bases are a match to TRBD2. CDR1 and CDR2 from the germline V gene are MDHEN and SYDVKM. CDR3 length: 17 amino acids. With 6 bases clipped from V and 2 bases from J, the junction kept 16 bases outside the gene matches. CDR3 nucleotide sequence: TGTGCCAGCAGCACTAGCTATACGGGGGGTCTACCCTACGAGCAGTACTTC. As protein: CASSTSYTGGLPYEQYF.

The DNA for the CDR3 is TGTGCCAGCAGCCTACAGGGGAATTCGTACGAGCAGTACTTC. This gives the protein CASSLQGNSYEQYF. The chain recombines TRBV7-9 with TRBJ2-7; 7 bases map to TRBD1. The CDR3 runs 14 residues. Germline V gives CDR1 SEHNR, CDR2 FQNEAQ (reference sequence). J was trimmed by 4 bases and V by 5 bases; bases with no gene match: 8.

The chain employs TRBV6-1 and TRBJ2-3; D not resolved. Germline CDR1 is MNHNS and CDR2 is SASEGT. V was pared by 3 bases and J by 2 bases, with 3 bases between. The CDR3 length is 12 residues. The CDR3 loop is CASSDLTDTQYF. The CDR3 nucleotides are TGTGCCAGCAGTGACCTCACAGATACGCAGTATTTT.

This clonotype was seen many times. The chain employs TRBV6-2 or TRBV6-3 and TRBJ2-1; weak D call: TRBD2 (5 bases). Trimming pared 10 bases from V and 5 bases from J, leaving 12 bases between. CDR1 and CDR2 from the germline V gene are MNHEY and SVGEGT. The CDR3 is made up of 12 amino acids. The DNA of the CDR3 is TGTGCCACCCGGGGTAGCCACAATGAGCAGTTCTTC. Its protein product is CATRGSHNEQFF.

The table lists this clonotype with a few counts. V gene TRBV28 combines with J gene TRBJ1-3, with a weak D call TRBD1 (5 bases). V lost 7 bases and J 0 bases, leaving 10 bases between the germline ends. CDR3 size: 14 residues. Germline CDR1 MDHEN, CDR2 SYDVKM. The CDR3 protein is CASISQGSGNTIYF. CDR3 DNA: TGTGCCAGCATATCCCAGGGCTCTGGAAACACCATATATTTT.

The chain combines TRBV27 with TRBJ1-6; 7 bases fit TRBD1. Trimming cost V 5 bases and J 5 bases; bases outside gene matches: 3. The CDR3 is 14 residues long. CDR1 and CDR2 (germline): MNHEY, SMNVEV (reference sequence). As DNA, the CDR3 is TGTGCCAGCAGTCTCAGGGGGAATAATTCACCCCTCCACTTT. Translating it yields CASSLRGNNSPLHF.

This rearrangement joins TRBV5-5 to TRBJ2-1; the D is unclear. The CDR3 length is 11 residues. CDR1 and CDR2 from the germline V gene are SGHKS and YYEKEE (reference sequence). The V end lost 5 bases, the J end lost 12 bases, and 12 bases lay between the germline ends. In nucleotides, the CDR3 is TGTGCCAGCAGTCTTCTTTGGACGCAGTTCTTC. The encoded protein is CASSLLWTQFF. Full variable domain (missing parts from reference TRBV5-5 and TRBJ2-1): DAGVTQSPTHLIKTRGQQVTLRCSPISGHKSVSWYQQVLGQGPQFIFQYYEKEERGRGNFPDRFSARQFPNYSSELNVNALLLGDSALYLCASSLLWTQFFGPGTRLTVL.

In this sample, this clonotype turned up a few times. The CDR3 loop reads CSVPGEPGGYEQYF. The CDR3 DNA follows: TGCAGCGTTCCCGGGGAGCCGGGAGGGTACGAGCAGTACTTC. The chain combines TRBV29-1 with TRBJ2-7; 8 bases fit TRBD2. The CDR3 consists of 14 residues. Germline V gene sequence: CDR1 SQVTM, CDR2 ANQGSEA. V lost 5 bases and J lost 4; bases outside the gene matches: 10.

This chain links TRBV30 with TRBJ1-2; no clear D. V was trimmed by 2 bases and J by 4 bases, leaving 8 bases between them. The CDR3 runs 12 residues. Germline CDR1 reads GTSNPN; CDR2 reads SVGIG (reference sequence). The CDR3 DNA is TGTGCCTGGAGTTTCAATCGCTATGGCTACACCTTC. This sequence encodes CAWSFNRYGYTF.